The 15 T cell receptor beta chains given below trace back to one sample, sequenced in a study of T cells in Graves' hyperthyroidism and ophthalmopathy. From RNA transcripts, TCR beta CDR3 regions were amplified. The study used the HTBI primer set for a first-round RT-PCR of the TCR CDR3. TCRdb reprocessed the multiplex PCR reads via MiXCR and lists one record per CDR3 protein. Of roughly 550,000 distinct CDR3 sequences in the sample, about 16% were seen once. The sample consisted of blood. These receptors were obtained from a woman aged 30 to 39 with Graves' ophthalmopathy.

The sample holds many counts of this clonotype. The CDR3 DNA follows: TGCAGTGCTAGTCAGGGGTACTATGGCTACACCTTC. Its protein product is CSASQGYYGYTF. The chain carries TRBV20-1 and TRBJ1-2, with D possibly being TRBD1 (6 bases). The CDR3 is 12 amino acids. V lost 3 bases, J lost 3 bases, and 8 bases lay in between. CDR1 is DFQATT and CDR2 is SNEGSKA in the germline V gene (reference sequence).

Ten or more counts support this clonotype. This chain uses TRBV2 with TRBJ2-3; TRBD2 is a possible D gene (5 bases). CDR1 and CDR2 (germline): SNHLY, FYNNEI. This CDR3 has 15 residues. The V and J ends lost 4 bases and 5 bases respectively, with 16 bases between them. CDR3 DNA sequence: TGTGCCAGCAGTGGAGGGCGAGGTCTTAGAGATACGCAGTATTTT. Protein product: CASSGGRGLRDTQYF.

This rearrangement joins TRBV6-1 to TRBJ2-5, with D perhaps being TRBD1 or TRBD2 (5 bases each). The CDR3 loop spans 13 amino acids. V dropped 7 bases and J dropped 5 bases, with 14 bases sitting between them. Germline values: CDR1 MNHNS, CDR2 SASEGT. The CDR3 loop is CASNMGEGETQYF. The CDR3 DNA sequence: TGTGCCAGCAATATGGGGGAAGGGGAGACCCAGTACTTC.

This clonotype was seen repeatedly, ten times or more. The rearrangement uses TRBV5-1 and TRBJ2-1; D gene ambiguous. The CDR3 consists of 15 residues. The V end was cut by 4 bases, the J end by 5 bases, with 16 bases between. Germline assignment: CDR1 SGHRS and CDR2 YFSETQ. The CDR3 DNA sequence: TGCGCCAGCAGCCATGCGGTATCTCCCAACAATGAGCAGTTCTTC. Its translation: CASSHAVSPNNEQFF.

This clonotype was found a few times. This chain joins TRBV27 and TRBJ2-1, with D perhaps given as TRBD1 or TRBD2 (5 bases each). Trimming pared 5 bases from V and 1 base from J, leaving 15 bases between. Germline CDR1 MNHEY, CDR2 SMNVEV (reference sequence). The CDR3 spans 16 residues. The CDR3 here is CASSPWTEGSYNEQFF. The CDR3 coding sequence is TGTGCCAGCAGTCCCTGGACCGAGGGGTCCTACAATGAGCAGTTCTTC.

This clonotype was seen more than once but under ten times. V is TRBV19 and J is TRBJ1-2; D gene ambiguous. Germline CDR1 and CDR2: LNHDA and SQIVND (reference sequence). Trimming cost V 3 bases and J 8 bases, with 13 bases left between them. CDR3 size: 13 residues. The CDR3 bases are TGTGCCAGTAGTATGATGGTGGAGGCCGGCTACACCTTC. Residues: CASSMMVEAGYTF.

The table lists this clonotype with many counts. The chain combines TRBV13 with TRBJ1-5, with 7 bases lining up with TRBD1. CDR3 length: 14 amino acids. Per the germline V gene, CDR1 is PRHDT and CDR2 is FYEKMQ (reference sequence). Trimming removed 0 bases from V and 7 bases from J; junction bases left unmatched: 3. Here the CDR3 DNA reads TGTGCCAGCAGCTTAGGACAGGGGATGCAGCCCCAGCATTTT. Translated, it gives CASSLGQGMQPQHF.

This clonotype was seen a handful of times. CDR3 nucleotides: TGCAGTGCTAGAGTAGGCCTACGGAATCAGCCCCAGCATTTT. Its protein product is CSARVGLRNQPQHF. The V and J genes are TRBV20-1 and TRBJ1-5; D remains unclear. Germline V gene data show CDR1 as DFQATT and CDR2 as SNEGSKA (reference sequence). Trimming removed 1 base at V and 4 bases at J, with 11 bases between. CDR3 length: 14 amino acids.

This clonotype was recorded at least ten times. V is TRBV18 and J is TRBJ2-1; D gene ambiguous. V shed 3 bases and J shed 7 bases, with 7 bases lying between them. Germline CDR1 and CDR2: KGHSH and LQKENI. The CDR3 has 12 residues. CDR3 sequence (DNA): TGTGCCAGCTCACCGAGGAAGAATGAGCAGTTCTTC. Translation gives CASSPRKNEQFF.

This clonotype was counted only a few times. J is TRBJ2-1 and V is TRBV4-2; 10 nucleotides line up with TRBD2. From germline, CDR1 is LGHNA and CDR2 YNFKEQ. The J segment lost 3 bases and the V segment lost 5 bases, leaving 4 bases of the junction unmatched. The CDR3 contains 15 residues. CDR3: CASSLTSGNYNEQFF. The CDR3 nucleotides are TGTGCCAGCAGCTTAACTAGCGGGAACTACAATGAGCAGTTCTTC.

Only a few counts were recorded for this clonotype. The chain carries TRBV11-3 and TRBJ2-5; 7 bases map to TRBD2. The ends lost 8 bases at V and 3 bases at J; junction bases unmatched: 6. This CDR3 contains 13 residues. Germline V gives CDR1 SGHNT, CDR2 YENEEA. The CDR3 spells CASREAYKETQYF. DNA of the CDR3: TGTGCCAGCCGGGAGGCCTATAAAGAGACCCAGTACTTC. Full variable domain (rest looked up from reference TRBV11-3 and TRBJ2-5): EAGVVQSPRYKIIEKKQPVAFWCNPISGHNTLYWYLQNLGQGPELLIRYENEEAVDDSQLPKDRFSAERLKGVDSTLKIQPAELGDSAVYLCASREAYKETQYFGPGTRLLVL.

This clonotype appeared once. The chain has TRBV5-4 and TRBJ1-5, with 7 positions matching TRBD1. CDR1 is SGHNT and CDR2 is YYREEE in the germline V gene (reference sequence). The ends lost 3 bases at V and 4 bases at J; junction bases unmatched: 4. CDR3 size: 14 residues. The CDR3 nucleotides are TGTGCCAGCAGCTGGGACAGCTTTAATCAGCCCCAGCATTTT. Translation gives CASSWDSFNQPQHF.

The J gene is TRBJ2-2, the V gene TRBV5-1; D gene uncertain. This CDR3 has 14 residues. Germline V lookup: CDR1 SGHRS, CDR2 YFSETQ. V gave up 6 bases and J gave up 0 bases, with 9 bases separating them. The CDR3 loop is CASTVGPNTGELFF. DNA of the CDR3: TGCGCCAGCACAGTAGGCCCGAACACCGGGGAGCTGTTTTTT.

This clonotype was observed a single time. Possible read error: a much larger clone is one base away. The chain is built from TRBV3-1 and TRBJ2-5, with D possibly TRBD2 on 6 matching bases. The length of the CDR3 is 15 residues. The germline gives CDR1 LGHDT, CDR2 YNNKEL (reference sequence). CDR3 protein: CASSQDPGGVETQCF. The CDR3 nucleotides are TGTGCCAGCAGCCAAGATCCAGGCGGGGTGGAGACCCAGTGCTTC.

This clonotype occurred many times. J is TRBJ2-7 and V is TRBV2, with D tentatively TRBD1 (6 bases). Trimming shortened V by 8 bases and J by 7 bases, and 24 bases separated the two germline ends. The CDR3 covers 15 residues. Germline loops: CDR1 SNHLY, CDR2 FYNNEI. CDR3 nucleotides: TGTGCCAGCGTCCAGCGTACAGGGTTGACTCGGGAGCAGTACTTC. It specifies CASVQRTGLTREQYF.